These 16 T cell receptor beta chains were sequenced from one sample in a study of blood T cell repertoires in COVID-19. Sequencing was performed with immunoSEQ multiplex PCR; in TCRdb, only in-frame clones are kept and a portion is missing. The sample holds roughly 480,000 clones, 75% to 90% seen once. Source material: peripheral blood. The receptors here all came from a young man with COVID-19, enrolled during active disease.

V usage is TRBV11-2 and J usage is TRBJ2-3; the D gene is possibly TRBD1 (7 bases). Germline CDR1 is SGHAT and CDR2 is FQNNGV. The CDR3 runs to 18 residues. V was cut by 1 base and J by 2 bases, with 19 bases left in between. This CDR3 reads CASSLATGSTRSTDTQYF. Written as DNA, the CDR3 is TGTGCCAGCAGCTTAGCGACAGGGTCGACTAGATCCACAGATACGCAGTATTTT. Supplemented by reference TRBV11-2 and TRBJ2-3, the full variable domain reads EAGVAQSPRYKIIEKRQSVAFWCNPISGHATLYWYQQILGQGPKLLIQFQNNGVVDDSQLPKDRFSAERLKGVDSTLKIQPAKLEDSAVYLCASSLATGSTRSTDTQYFGPGTRLTVL.

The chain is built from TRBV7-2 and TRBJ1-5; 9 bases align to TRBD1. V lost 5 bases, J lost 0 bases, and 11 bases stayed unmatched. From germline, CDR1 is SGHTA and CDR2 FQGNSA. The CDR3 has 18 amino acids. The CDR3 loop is CASSPRQGGVYSNQPQHF. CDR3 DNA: TGTGCCAGCAGCCCCCGACAGGGGGGGGTTTATAGCAATCAGCCCCAGCATTTT.

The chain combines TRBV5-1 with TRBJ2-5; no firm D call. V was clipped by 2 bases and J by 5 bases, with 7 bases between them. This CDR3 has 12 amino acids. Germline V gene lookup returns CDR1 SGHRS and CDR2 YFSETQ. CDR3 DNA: TGCGCCAGCAGCTTCCCAGCGGAGACCCAGTACTTC. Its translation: CASSFPAETQYF.

The DNA for the CDR3 is TGTGCCAGCTCACCCGGGACAGATACGCAGTATTTT. Amino acid sequence: CASSPGTDTQYF. The chain links TRBV18 to TRBJ2-3, with D unclear. The CDR3 runs 12 residues. Per germline, CDR1 KGHSH and CDR2 LQKENI. V was trimmed by 3 bases and J by 3 bases, leaving 4 bases between them.

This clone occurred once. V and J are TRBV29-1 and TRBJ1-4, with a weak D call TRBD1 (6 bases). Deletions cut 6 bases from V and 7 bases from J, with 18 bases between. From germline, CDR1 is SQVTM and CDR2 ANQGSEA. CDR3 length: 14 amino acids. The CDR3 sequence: CSVELQGRGEKLFF. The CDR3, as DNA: TGCAGCGTAGAACTACAGGGTAGAGGTGAAAAACTGTTTTTT.

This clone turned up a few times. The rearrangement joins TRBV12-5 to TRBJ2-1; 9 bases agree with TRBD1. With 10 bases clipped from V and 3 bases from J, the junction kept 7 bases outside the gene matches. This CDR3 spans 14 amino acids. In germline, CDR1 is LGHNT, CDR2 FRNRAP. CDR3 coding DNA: TGTGCTACGGGCCCGGGACAGGGCTACAATGAGCAGTTCTTC. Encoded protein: CATGPGQGYNEQFF.

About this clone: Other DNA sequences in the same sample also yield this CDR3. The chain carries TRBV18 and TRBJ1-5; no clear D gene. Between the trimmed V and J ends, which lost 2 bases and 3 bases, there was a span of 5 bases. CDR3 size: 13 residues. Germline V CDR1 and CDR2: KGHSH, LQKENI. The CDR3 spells CASSPSVNQPQHF. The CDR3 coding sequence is TGTGCCAGCTCACCATCAGTCAATCAGCCCCAGCATTTT.

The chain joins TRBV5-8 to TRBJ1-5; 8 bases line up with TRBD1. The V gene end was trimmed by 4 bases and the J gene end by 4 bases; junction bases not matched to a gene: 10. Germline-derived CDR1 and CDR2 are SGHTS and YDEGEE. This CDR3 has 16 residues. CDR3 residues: CASSHRTGGPNQPQHF. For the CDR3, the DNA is TGTGCCAGCAGCCATCGAACAGGGGGGCCTAATCAGCCCCAGCATTTT.

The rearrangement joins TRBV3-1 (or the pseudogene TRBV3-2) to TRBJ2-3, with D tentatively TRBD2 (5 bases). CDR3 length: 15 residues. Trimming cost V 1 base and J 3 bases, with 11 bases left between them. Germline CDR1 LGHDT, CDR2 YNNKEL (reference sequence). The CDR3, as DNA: TGTGCCAGCAGCCAAGTTAGCAGGAGGACAGATACGCAGTATTTT. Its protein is CASSQVSRRTDTQYF.

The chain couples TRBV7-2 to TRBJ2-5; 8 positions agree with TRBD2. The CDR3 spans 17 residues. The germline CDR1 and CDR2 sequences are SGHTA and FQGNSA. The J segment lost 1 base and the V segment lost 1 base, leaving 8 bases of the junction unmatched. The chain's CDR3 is CASSLGGSSGSQETQYF. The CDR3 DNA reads TGTGCCAGCAGCTTAGGAGGGTCTAGCGGGTCCCAAGAGACCCAGTACTTC. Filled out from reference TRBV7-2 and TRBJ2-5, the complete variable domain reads GAGVSQSPSNKVTEKGKDVELRCDPISGHTALYWYRQSLGQGLEFLIYFQGNSAPDKSGLPSDRFSAERTGGSVSTLTIQRTQQEDSAVYLCASSLGGSSGSQETQYFGPGTRLLVL.

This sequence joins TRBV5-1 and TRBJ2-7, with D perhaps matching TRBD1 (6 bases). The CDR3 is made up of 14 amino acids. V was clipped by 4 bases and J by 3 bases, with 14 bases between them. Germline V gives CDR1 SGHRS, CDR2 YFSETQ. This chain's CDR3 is CASSPQTGNYEQYF. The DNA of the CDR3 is TGCGCCAGCAGCCCGCAGACAGGAAACTACGAGCAGTACTTC.

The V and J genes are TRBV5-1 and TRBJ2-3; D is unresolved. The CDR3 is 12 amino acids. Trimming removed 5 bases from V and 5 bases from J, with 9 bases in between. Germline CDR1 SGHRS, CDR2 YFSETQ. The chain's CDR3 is CASSRARDTQYF. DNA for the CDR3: TGCGCCAGCAGTAGAGCGAGAGATACGCAGTATTTT.

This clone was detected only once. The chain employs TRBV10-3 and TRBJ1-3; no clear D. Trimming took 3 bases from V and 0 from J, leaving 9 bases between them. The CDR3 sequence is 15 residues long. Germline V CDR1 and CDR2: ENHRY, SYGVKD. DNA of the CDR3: TGTGCCATCAGTGAATTCGGTGGCTCTGGAAACACCATATATTTT. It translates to CAISEFGGSGNTIYF.

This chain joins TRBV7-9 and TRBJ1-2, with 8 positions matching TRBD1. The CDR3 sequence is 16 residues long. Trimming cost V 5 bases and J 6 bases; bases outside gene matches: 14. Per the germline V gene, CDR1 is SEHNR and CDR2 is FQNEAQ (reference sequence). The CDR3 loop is CASSTQNRGSSDGYTF. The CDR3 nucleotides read TGTGCCAGCAGCACCCAAAACAGGGGGTCTTCGGATGGCTACACCTTC.

CDR3: CASFPLSGRAHEQFF. The CDR3 DNA is TGTGCCAGCTTTCCGTTAAGCGGGAGGGCCCATGAGCAGTTCTTC. V is TRBV7-6 and J is TRBJ2-1; 10 positions agree with TRBD2. The CDR3 covers 15 residues. Germline CDR1 SGHVS, CDR2 FNYEAQ. V was clipped by 8 bases and J by 8 bases; unmatched bases: 12. The full variable domain, with the rest looked up from reference TRBV7-6 and TRBJ2-1, is GAGVSQSPRYKVTKRGQDVALRCDPISGHVSLYWYRQALGQGPEFLTYFNYEAQQDKSGLPNDRFSAERPEGSISTLTIQRTEQRDSAMYRCASFPLSGRAHEQFFGPGTRLTVL.

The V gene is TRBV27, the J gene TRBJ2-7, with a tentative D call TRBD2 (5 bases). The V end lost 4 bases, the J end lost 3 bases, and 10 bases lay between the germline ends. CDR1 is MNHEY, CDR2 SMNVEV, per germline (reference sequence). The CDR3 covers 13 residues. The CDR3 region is CASSSGLRYEQYF. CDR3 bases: TGTGCCAGCAGTTCCGGACTCCGCTACGAGCAGTACTTC.